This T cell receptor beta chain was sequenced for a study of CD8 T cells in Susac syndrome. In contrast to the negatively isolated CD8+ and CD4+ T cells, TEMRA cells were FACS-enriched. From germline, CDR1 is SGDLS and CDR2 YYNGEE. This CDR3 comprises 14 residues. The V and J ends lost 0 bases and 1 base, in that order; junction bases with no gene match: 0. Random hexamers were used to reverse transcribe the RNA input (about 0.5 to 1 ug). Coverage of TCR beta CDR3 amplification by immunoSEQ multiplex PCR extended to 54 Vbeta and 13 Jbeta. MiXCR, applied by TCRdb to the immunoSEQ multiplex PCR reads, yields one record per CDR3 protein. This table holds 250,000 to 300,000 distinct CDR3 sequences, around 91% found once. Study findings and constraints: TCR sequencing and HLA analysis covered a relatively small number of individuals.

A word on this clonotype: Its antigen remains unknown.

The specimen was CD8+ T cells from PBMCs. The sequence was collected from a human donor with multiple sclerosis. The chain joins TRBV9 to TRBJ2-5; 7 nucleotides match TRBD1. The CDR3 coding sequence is TGTGCCAGCAGCGTAGGGACAGGCCAAGAGACCCAGTACTTC. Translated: CASSVGTGQETQYF. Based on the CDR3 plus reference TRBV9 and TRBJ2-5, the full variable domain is DSGVTQTPKHLITATGQRVTLRCSPRSGDLSVYWYQQSLDQGLQFLIQYYNGEERAKGNILERFSAQQFPDLHSELNLSSLELGDSALYFCASSVGTGQETQYFGPGTRLLVL.